This TCR beta chain was observed in a study of CD8 T cells in ankylosing spondylitis. This clonotype occurred many times. MiXCR was run by TCRdb on the 5' RACE reads, yielding one entry per CDR3 protein. Seen here are more than 150,000 distinct CDR3 sequences, 15% to 20% observed once, and the top ten hold 4.3%. CDR1 is ENHRY, CDR2 SYGVKD, per germline. This CDR3 has 12 amino acids. Trimming pared 6 bases from V and 4 bases from J, leaving 9 bases between. Sequenced sample: blood, either unsorted or a sorted T cell fraction (not recorded which). The chain links TRBV10-3 to TRBJ2-5, with D perhaps TRBD1 (5 bases). This sequence originates from a male donor aged 10 to 30 with ankylosing spondylitis or in good health (not recorded which). The CDR3, as DNA: TGTGCCATCAGCCCCCAGGGAGAGACCCAGTACTTC. Its translation is CAISPQGETQYF.